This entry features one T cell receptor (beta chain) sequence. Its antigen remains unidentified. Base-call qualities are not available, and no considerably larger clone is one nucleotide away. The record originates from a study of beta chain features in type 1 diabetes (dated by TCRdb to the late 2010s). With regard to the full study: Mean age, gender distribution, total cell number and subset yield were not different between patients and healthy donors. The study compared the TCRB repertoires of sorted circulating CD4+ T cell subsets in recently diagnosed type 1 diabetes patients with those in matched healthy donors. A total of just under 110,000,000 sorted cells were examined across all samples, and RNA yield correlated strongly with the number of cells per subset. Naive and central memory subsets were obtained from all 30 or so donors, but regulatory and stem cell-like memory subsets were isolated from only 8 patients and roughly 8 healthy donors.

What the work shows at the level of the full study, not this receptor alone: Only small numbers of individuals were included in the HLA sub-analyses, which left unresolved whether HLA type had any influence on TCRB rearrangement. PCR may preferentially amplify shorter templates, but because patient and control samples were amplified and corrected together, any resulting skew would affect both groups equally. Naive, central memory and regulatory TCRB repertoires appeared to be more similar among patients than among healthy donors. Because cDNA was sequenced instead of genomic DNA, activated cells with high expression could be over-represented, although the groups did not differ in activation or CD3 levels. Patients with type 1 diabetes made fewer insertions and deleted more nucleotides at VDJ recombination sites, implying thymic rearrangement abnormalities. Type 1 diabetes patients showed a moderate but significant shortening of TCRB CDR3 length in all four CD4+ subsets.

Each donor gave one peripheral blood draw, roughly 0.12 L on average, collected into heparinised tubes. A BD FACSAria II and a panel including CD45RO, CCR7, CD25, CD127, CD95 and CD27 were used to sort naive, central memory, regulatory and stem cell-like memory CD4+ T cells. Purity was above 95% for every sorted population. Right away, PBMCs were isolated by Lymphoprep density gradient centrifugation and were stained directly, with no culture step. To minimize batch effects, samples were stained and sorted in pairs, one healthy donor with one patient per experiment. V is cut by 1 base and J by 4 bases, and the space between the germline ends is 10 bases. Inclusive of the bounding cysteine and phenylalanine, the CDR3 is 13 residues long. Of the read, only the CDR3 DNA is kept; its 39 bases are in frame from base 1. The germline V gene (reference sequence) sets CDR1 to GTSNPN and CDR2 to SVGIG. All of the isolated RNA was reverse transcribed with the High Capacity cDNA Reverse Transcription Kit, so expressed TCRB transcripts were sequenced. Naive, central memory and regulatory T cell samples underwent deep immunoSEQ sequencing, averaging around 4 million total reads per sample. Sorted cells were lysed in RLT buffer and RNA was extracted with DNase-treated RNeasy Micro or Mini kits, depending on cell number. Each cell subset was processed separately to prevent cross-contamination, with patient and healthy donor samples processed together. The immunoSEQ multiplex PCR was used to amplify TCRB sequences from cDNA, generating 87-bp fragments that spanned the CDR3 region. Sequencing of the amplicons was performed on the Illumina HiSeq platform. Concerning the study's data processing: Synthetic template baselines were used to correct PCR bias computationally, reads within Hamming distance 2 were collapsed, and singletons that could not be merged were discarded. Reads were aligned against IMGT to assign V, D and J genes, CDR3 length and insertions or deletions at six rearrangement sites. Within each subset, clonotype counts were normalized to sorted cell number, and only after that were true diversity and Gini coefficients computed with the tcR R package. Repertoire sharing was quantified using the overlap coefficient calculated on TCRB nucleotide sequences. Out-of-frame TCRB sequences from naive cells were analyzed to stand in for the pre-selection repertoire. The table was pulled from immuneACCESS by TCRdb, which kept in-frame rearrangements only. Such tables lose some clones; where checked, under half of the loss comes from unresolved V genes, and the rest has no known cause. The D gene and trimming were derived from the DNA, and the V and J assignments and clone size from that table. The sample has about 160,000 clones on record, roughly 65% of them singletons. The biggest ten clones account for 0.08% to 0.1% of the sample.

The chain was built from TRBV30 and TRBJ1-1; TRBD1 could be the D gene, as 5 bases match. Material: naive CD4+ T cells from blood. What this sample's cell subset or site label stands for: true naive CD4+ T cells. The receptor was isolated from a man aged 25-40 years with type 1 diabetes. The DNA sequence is TGTGCCTGGAGTGGCAGGGTCACCACTGAAGCTTTCTTT. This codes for CAWSGRVTTEAFF. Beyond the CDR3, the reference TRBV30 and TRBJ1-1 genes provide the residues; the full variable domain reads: SQTIHQWPATLVQPVGSPLSLECTVEGTSNPNLYWYRQAAGRGLQLLFYSVGIGQISSEVPQNLSASRPQDRQFILSSKKLLLSDSGFYLCAWSGRVTTEAFFGQGTRLTVV.